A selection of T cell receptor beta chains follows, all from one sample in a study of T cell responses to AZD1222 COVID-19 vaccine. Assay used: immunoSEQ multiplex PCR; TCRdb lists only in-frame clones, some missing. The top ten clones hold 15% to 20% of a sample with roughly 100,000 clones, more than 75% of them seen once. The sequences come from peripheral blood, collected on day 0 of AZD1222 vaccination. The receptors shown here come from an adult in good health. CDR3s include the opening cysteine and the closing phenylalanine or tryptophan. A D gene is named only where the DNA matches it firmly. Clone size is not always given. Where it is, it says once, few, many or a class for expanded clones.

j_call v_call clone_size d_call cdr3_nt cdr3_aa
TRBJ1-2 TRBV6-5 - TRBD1 TGTGCCAGCAGCCGGACAGGGGGCTATGGCTACACCTTC CASSRTGGYGYTF
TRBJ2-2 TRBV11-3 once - TGTGCCAGCAGTAGACGGAAGTCCGGGGAGCTGTTTTTT CASSRRKSGELFF
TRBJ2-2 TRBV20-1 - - TGCAGTGCTAGTGACAGAACGAACACCGGGGAGCTGTTTTTT CSASDRTNTGELFF
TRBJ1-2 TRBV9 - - TGTGCCAGCAGCGTAGTTGCACAGAACTATGGCTACACCTTC CASSVVAQNYGYTF
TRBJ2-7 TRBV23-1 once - TGCGCCAGCAGTCTCCTCCAGGGCCCCTATGTGTACGAGCAGTACTTC CASSLLQGPYVYEQYF
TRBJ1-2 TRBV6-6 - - TGTGCCACTCAGGGTGCTGACTATGGCTACACCTTC CATQGADYGYTF
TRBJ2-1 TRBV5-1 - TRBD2 TGCGCCAGCGCGCGGGAGGGAAATGAGCAGTTCTTC CASAREGNEQFF
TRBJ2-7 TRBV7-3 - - TGTGCCAGCAGCTTAATGGTCGGGAGTAACGGCGAGCAGTACTTC CASSLMVGSNGEQYF
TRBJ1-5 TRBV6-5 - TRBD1 TGTGCCAGCAGAGAGGACAGGGTCATCAATCAGCCCCAGCATTTT CASREDRVINQPQHF
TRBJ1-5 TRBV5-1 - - TGCGCCAGCAGCGTCGGGGGGAGCAATCAGCCCCAGCATTTT CASSVGGSNQPQHF
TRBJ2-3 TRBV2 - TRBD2 TGTGCCAGCAAGGCGGCTAGCGGGGCAGATACGCAGTATTTT CASKAASGADTQYF
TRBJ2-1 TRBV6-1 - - TGTGCCAGCAGTGAAATTTCACTAGTGGGAACCTTAAATGAGCAGTTCTTC CASSEISLVGTLNEQFF
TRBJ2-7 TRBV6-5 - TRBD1 TGTGCCAGCAGCCGCCTTGACAGGGGGCTATACGAGCAGTACTTC CASSRLDRGLYEQYF
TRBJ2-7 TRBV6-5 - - TGTGCCAGCACGCGGCCGACGAGCTACGAGCAGTACTTC CASTRPTSYEQYF
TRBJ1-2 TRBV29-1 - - TGCAGCTCGGGCGAAGATAACTATGGCTACACCTTC CSSGEDNYGYTF
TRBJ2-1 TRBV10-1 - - TGCGCCAGCAGTGAGTCGGGGGGAGCCTCCTACAATGAGCAGTTCTTC CASSESGGASYNEQFF
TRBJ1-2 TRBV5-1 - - TGCGCCAGCAGCCCAGATTATGGCTACACCTTC CASSPDYGYTF
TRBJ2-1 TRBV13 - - TGTGCCAGCAGCCCTTGGCGGGGATCCTACAATGAGCAGTTCTTC CASSPWRGSYNEQFF
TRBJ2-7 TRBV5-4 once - TGTGCCAGCAGCTTATACACCGGGACTCGTAACTACGAGCAGTACTTC CASSLYTGTRNYEQYF
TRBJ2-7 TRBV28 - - TGTGCCAGCAGTTTGACGACAGTAAGGGAGCAGTACTTC CASSLTTVREQYF
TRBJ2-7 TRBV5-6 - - TGTGCCAGCAGCAGAATGGGGGGTGATTGGCAGTACTTC CASSRMGGDWQYF
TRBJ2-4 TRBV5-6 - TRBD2 TGTGCCAGCAGCTTGAGTCGAGCTAGCGGGAGTGGGGGCAAAAACATTCAGTACTTC CASSLSRASGSGGKNIQYF
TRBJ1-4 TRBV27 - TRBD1 TGTGCCAGCCGCCCCCGGGACAGGGATGAAAAACTGTTTTTT CASRPRDRDEKLFF
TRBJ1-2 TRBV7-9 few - TGTGCCACTTATTCTCGGGCGCCGCAAACAAACTATGGCTACACCTTC CATYSRAPQTNYGYTF
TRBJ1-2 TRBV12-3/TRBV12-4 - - TGTGCCAGCAGTCGACGGACAGACGGTGGCTACACCTTC CASSRRTDGGYTF
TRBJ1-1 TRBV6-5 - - TGTGCCAGCAGCTCCCCCGGGCTTGAAGCTTTCTTT CASSSPGLEAFF
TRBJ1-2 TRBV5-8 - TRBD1 TGTGCCAGCGTCTTTTTTAGGACAGGGGATGGCTACACCTTC CASVFFRTGDGYTF
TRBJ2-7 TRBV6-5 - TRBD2 TGTGCCAGCAGCGCACTAGCGGGCGCCTCCTACGAGCAGTACTTC CASSALAGASYEQYF
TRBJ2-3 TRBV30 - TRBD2 TGTGCCTGGAACGGGAATGGCGGGAGCTTCTCAGATACGCAGTATTTT CAWNGNGGSFSDTQYF
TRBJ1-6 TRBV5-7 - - TGTGCCAGCAGCACGCGGACGGTAAGCCAAAATTCACCCCTCCACTTT CASSTRTVSQNSPLHF
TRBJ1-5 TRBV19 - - TGTGCCAGTACCCGGTGGGGGGAAGGTCAGCCCCAGCATTTT CASTRWGEGQPQHF
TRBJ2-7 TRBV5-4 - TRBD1 TGTGCCAGCAGCCGGGGACAGGGCGTCTACGAGCAGTACTTC CASSRGQGVYEQYF
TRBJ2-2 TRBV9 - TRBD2 TGTGCCAGCAGCTTTAGCGGGAGCGGCACCGGGGAGCTGTTTTTT CASSFSGSGTGELFF
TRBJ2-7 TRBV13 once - TGTGCCAGCAGCGTGACTAGTTCCTACGAGCAGTACTTC CASSVTSSYEQYF
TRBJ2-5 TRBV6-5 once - TGTGCCACAAACCAACCATTTGCGGGTCAAGAGACCCAGTACTTC CATNQPFAGQETQYF
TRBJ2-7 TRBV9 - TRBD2 TGTGCCAGCAGCGTAGGACTAGCGGGGAACTACGAGCAGTACTTC CASSVGLAGNYEQYF
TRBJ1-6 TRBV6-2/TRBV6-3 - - TGTGCCAGCAGTATCGGTAGGGTTCGGTCACCCCTCCACTTT CASSIGRVRSPLHF
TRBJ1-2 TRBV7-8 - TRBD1 TGTGCCAGCAGCCGCGGTTCCGGGACAGGGGGCGCGGGAGGCTACACCTTC CASSRGSGTGGAGGYTF
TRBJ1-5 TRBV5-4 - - TGTGCCAGCAGCGGGTCACCTAACAGCAATCAGCCCCAGCATTTT CASSGSPNSNQPQHF
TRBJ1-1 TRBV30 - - TGTGCCTGGAGGGGCTACAGGGCTTGGAACACTGAAGCTTTCTTT CAWRGYRAWNTEAFF
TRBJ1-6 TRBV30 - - TGTGCCTGGAGTCCCGGGACCAGATGGTCACCCCTCCACTTT CAWSPGTRWSPLHF
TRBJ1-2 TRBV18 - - TGTGCCAGCTCACCACCGTTTGCAGGGCATGGCTACACCTTC CASSPPFAGHGYTF
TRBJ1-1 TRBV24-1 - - TGTGCCACCAGTGATGAGATTAACACTGAAGCTTTCTTT CATSDEINTEAFF
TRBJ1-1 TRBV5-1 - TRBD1 TGCGCCAGCAGCTACGGACAGGGTAACACTGAAGCTTTCTTT CASSYGQGNTEAFF
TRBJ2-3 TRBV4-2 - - TGTGCCAGCAGCCAAGAGGCAGGGTCTAGCACAGATACGCAGTATTTT CASSQEAGSSTDTQYF
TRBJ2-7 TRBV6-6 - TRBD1 TGTGCCAGCAGTTACTCGTCAGGGGGTCCGCTGGGCGAGCAGTACTTC CASSYSSGGPLGEQYF
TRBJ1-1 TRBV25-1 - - TGTGCCAGCAGGAAGGCCAGGGGCTCTGAAGCTTTCTTT CASRKARGSEAFF
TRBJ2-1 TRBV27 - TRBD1 TGTGCCAGCAGTTTATCCCCGGGACAGGGGGCTTACAATGAGCAGTTCTTC CASSLSPGQGAYNEQFF
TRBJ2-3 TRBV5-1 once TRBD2 TGCGCCAGCAGCTTGACTAGCGAAACAGATACGCAGTATTTT CASSLTSETDTQYF
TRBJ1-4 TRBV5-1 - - TGCGCCAGCAGCCCGGGACGGAATTCTAATGAAAAACTGTTTTTT CASSPGRNSNEKLFF
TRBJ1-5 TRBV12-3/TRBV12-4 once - TGTGCCAGCAGCTTCCGGAGGCAGCCCCAGCATTTT CASSFRRQPQHF
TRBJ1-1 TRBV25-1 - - TGTGCCAGCAGTGAATACCCAGGGGCCACTGAAGCTTTCTTT CASSEYPGATEAFF
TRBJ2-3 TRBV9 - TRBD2 TGTGCCAGCAGCGTGACTAGCGGGAGCCCCCATACGCAGTATTTT CASSVTSGSPHTQYF
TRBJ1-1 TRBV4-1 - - TGCGCCAGCAGCCACCAGGGGACTGAAGCTTTCTTT CASSHQGTEAFF